Here is one T cell receptor beta chain with its context. No antigen is known for it. Assay used: immunoSEQ multiplex PCR; TCRdb lists only in-frame clones, some missing. The repertoire holds some 150,000 clones, with around 90% as singletons. These data are taken from a study of T cell responses to AZD1222 COVID-19 vaccine. Study-wide results and caveats: The reported proportion of spike-specific TCRs targeting unmutated variant regions was nearly half. Among AZD1222 vaccinees, only 5 to 7 were seropositive at baseline.

V was shortened by 1 base and J by 3 bases, with 16 bases between the two germline ends. This CDR3 has 17 amino acids. Germline-derived CDR1 and CDR2 are SGHTA and FQGNSA. The gene calls are TRBV7-2 and TRBJ2-1, with D hard to call. The material was peripheral blood, obtained on day 0 of AZD1222 vaccination. This clonotype was sampled from an adult in good health. CDR3 residues: CASSLGSNSPGYNEQFF. The CDR3, as DNA: TGTGCCAGCAGCTTAGGATCCAACAGTCCCGGCTACAATGAGCAGTTCTTC.